This T cell receptor beta chain was identified during a study of T cell repertoires in cytomegalovirus infection. In the case of this clonotype: Antigen: not known.

TCRdb re-called the reads through MiXCR, storing one row per CDR3 protein. The sample carries a few hundred thousand distinct CDR3 sequences, roughly a third recorded once. CDR3 length equals 18 residues. The junction had 12 bases not matched to a gene; V was cut back by 0 bases and J by 8 bases. The germline CDR1 and CDR2 sequences are LGHNA and YSLEER. The chain is built from TRBV4-3 and TRBJ2-1; 11 positions match TRBD2. The source material was cultured PBMCs, sampled from culture after CMV antigen stimulation. The sequence was collected from a human donor in good health (CMV status not recorded). Some clones in this sample may be carry-over from other donors' samples. CDR3 sequence: CASSQDPGVAGGRYEQFF. The DNA of the CDR3 is TGCGCCAGCAGCCAAGACCCCGGGGTAGCGGGAGGGCGATATGAGCAGTTCTTC.